The clone carrying this T cell receptor (beta chain) was seen a single time. What it binds is not known. V dropped 2 bases and J dropped 3 bases, with 12 bases sitting between them. The CDR3 runs to 15 residues. Germline V gene sequence: CDR1 MNHEY, CDR2 SVGAGI. Method: immunoSEQ multiplex PCR; TCRdb's copy keeps in-frame clones and lacks some. The sample records about 73,000 clones, 80% to 95% being singletons. These data are taken from a study of OX40 agonist ivuxolimab in advanced cancers. As for the study in general: The patients' treatment was ivuxolimab, an agonistic anti-OX40 (CD134) antibody. Patients were treated with intravenous ivuxolimab, dosed at 0.01 to 10 mg/kg and infused every 2 weeks.

Study results and limitations: The specificity for antigen of the expanded peripheral T cells was not determined. At 0.1 to 3.0 mg/kg and by week 6, clonal expansion occurred in CD4+ and CD8+ blood T cells.

Sequences were derived from CD4+ or CD8+ T cells sorted from blood, sampled in a trial of the OX40 agonist ivuxolimab. The chain recombines TRBV6-5 with TRBJ2-3, with a tentative D call TRBD2 (6 bases). The clonotype comes from an adult with an advanced solid tumor such as melanoma, head and neck, liver or kidney cancer. The DNA of the CDR3 is TGTGCCAGCAGTTACATACCCGCGGGGACAGATACGCAGTATTTT. Translated, it gives CASSYIPAGTDTQYF.